The 22 T cell receptor beta chains reported below all come from one sample, sequenced in a study of PD-L1 blockade in urothelial cancer. Using immunoSEQ multiplex PCR, the repertoire was profiled, and TCRdb retains in-frame clones only, with some absent. The sample yields more than 45,000 clones, about 86% seen once. The sequencing used PBMCs, collected around atezolizumab (anti-PD-L1) treatment. These receptor sequences come from a man aged 55 to 69 with urothelial cancer.

This clone was seen once. The rearrangement joins TRBV5-1 to TRBJ1-1, with 7 nucleotides matching TRBD1. This CDR3 contains 14 residues. With V trimmed by 4 bases and J by 1 base, 4 bases remained unmatched. Germline CDR1 reads SGHRS; CDR2 reads YFSETQ. The CDR3 loop reads CASSPGQENTEAFF. The CDR3 DNA is TGCGCCAGCAGCCCTGGACAGGAGAACACTGAAGCTTTCTTT. Using reference TRBV5-1 and TRBJ1-1 for the parts outside the CDR3, the full variable domain is KAGVTQTPRYLIKTRGQQVTLSCSPISGHRSVSWYQQTPGQGLQFLFEYFSETQRNKGNFPGRFSGRQFSNSRSEMNVSTLELGDSALYLCASSPGQENTEAFFGQGTRLTVV.

The CDR3 nucleotides are TGTGCCAGCAGCCAGCTTATGGTTAGGGGCTTCGCTGAAGCTTTCTTT. Encoded protein: CASSQLMVRGFAEAFF. This chain uses TRBV11-3 with TRBJ1-1; D perhaps matches TRBD1 (5 bases). Germline CDR1 SGHNT, CDR2 YENEEA. CDR3 size: 16 residues. Trimming shortened V by 5 bases and J by 6 bases, and 22 bases separated the two germline ends.

The CDR3 nucleotides are TGCGCCGGAAGACTGCCAACCTACGAGCAGTACTTC. It yields the protein CAGRLPTYEQYF. The gene calls are TRBV5-1 and TRBJ2-7, with D unresolved. CDR1 is SGHRS and CDR2 is YFSETQ in the germline V gene. The length of the CDR3 is 12 residues. The V and J ends lost 10 bases and 2 bases respectively, with 13 bases between them.

The V call is TRBV6-5, the J call TRBJ2-2; D uncertain. Trimming removed 6 bases at V and 7 bases at J, with 12 bases between. Germline CDR1 and CDR2: MNHEY and SVGAGI. The CDR3 consists of 13 residues. CDR3 coding DNA: TGTGCCAGCAGCCAAGTGTCGGTCGGGGAGCTGTTTTTT. Its translation: CASSQVSVGELFF.

The rearrangement uses TRBV28 and TRBJ2-7, with 11 bases aligning to TRBD2. After removal of 4 bases from V and 7 bases from J, the junction contained 15 bases not matched to a gene. This CDR3 has 17 amino acids. Per the germline V gene, CDR1 is MDHEN and CDR2 is SYDVKM. The CDR3 DNA reads TGTGCCAGCAGTTCAATAGTAGCGGGAGGGAGGTCGGGTGAGCAGTACTTC. Encoded protein: CASSSIVAGGRSGEQYF.

The V and J genes are TRBV19 and TRBJ2-7, with TRBD1 as a possible D gene (6 bases). Germline assignment: CDR1 LNHDA and CDR2 SQIVND (reference sequence). V shed 5 bases and J shed 4 bases, with 15 bases lying between them. This CDR3 spans 14 amino acids. The CDR3 reads CASSELGRGYEQYF. The CDR3 DNA follows: TGTGCCAGTAGTGAGCTGGGCAGGGGTTACGAGCAGTACTTC.

The chain carries TRBV29-1 and TRBJ2-7, with a weak D call TRBD1 (6 bases). V lost 1 base and J lost 2, with 12 bases in between. This CDR3 has 14 amino acids. Per the germline V gene, CDR1 is SQVTM and CDR2 is ANQGSEA. The CDR3 sequence is CSVEVQGAAYEQYF. DNA for the CDR3: TGCAGCGTTGAAGTACAGGGCGCCGCCTACGAGCAGTACTTC.

The V gene is TRBV10-3, the J gene TRBJ2-7, with D possibly being TRBD2 (5 bases). The V gene's germline CDR1 is ENHRY and CDR2 SYGVKD. The CDR3 contains 16 residues. V was cut by 3 bases and J by 3 bases, with 18 bases left in between. CDR3 sequence reads: CAISDPGRSGSYEQYF. The CDR3, as DNA: TGTGCCATCAGTGACCCGGGTCGATCGGGAAGCTACGAGCAGTACTTC.

V is TRBV7-6 and J is TRBJ1-4; TRBD1 matches at 10 bases. CDR3 length: 16 amino acids. The germline V gene encodes CDR1 SGHVS and CDR2 FNYEAQ. The V and J ends lost 8 bases and 7 bases, in that order; junction bases with no gene match: 13. CDR3 protein: CASGRPWDRGGEKLFF. CDR3 nucleotides: TGTGCCAGCGGACGCCCCTGGGACAGGGGAGGTGAAAAACTGTTTTTT.

The genes are TRBV5-8 and TRBJ2-3; TRBD1 is a possible D gene (6 bases). The V gene's germline CDR1 is SGHTS and CDR2 YDEGEE. The CDR3 has 15 amino acids. Trimming removed 1 base at V and 2 bases at J, with 11 bases between. CDR3 amino acids: CASSLQGTYTDTQYF. CDR3 bases: TGTGCCAGCAGCTTGCAGGGGACATACACAGATACGCAGTATTTT.

The table lists this clone with a count of one. The chain links TRBV19 to TRBJ1-6; D may be TRBD1 (6 bases). Trimming stripped 1 base from V and 7 bases from J, with 11 bases between. The CDR3 contains 15 residues. Germline lookup yields CDR1 LNHDA and CDR2 SQIVND (reference sequence). The CDR3 coding sequence is TGTGCCAGTAGTATAGTAGCAGGGACAAATTCACCCCTCCACTTT. It is translated as CASSIVAGTNSPLHF. The full variable domain, its missing parts supplied by reference TRBV19 and TRBJ1-6, is DGGITQSPKYLFRKEGQNVTLSCEQNLNHDAMYWYRQDPGQGLRLIYYSQIVNDFQKGDIAEGYSVSREKKESFPLTVTSAQKNPTAFYLCASSIVAGTNSPLHFGNGTRLTVT.

This clone occurred a few times. The V and J genes are TRBV7-8 and TRBJ2-5; D call uncertain. This CDR3 region has 14 residues. Germline V CDR1 and CDR2: SGHVS, FQNEAQ. V lost 5 bases and J lost 2, with 12 bases in between. CDR3 nucleotides: TGTGCCAGCAGCCTCGGGTGGCTACAAGAGACCCAGTACTTC. It encodes CASSLGWLQETQYF.

The CDR3 region is CASRTSGSYNSPLHF. The CDR3 DNA is TGTGCCAGCAGGACTTCGGGCTCCTATAATTCACCCCTCCACTTT. V and J are TRBV27 and TRBJ1-6; D call uncertain. The germline gives CDR1 MNHEY, CDR2 SMNVEV (reference sequence). The CDR3 totals 15 residues. Trimming stripped 6 bases from V and 0 bases from J, with 9 bases between.

The CDR3 nucleotides are TGTGCCAGCTCGTCCCCCTACAGAAGAAGCACAGATACGCAGTATTTT. Its protein product is CASSSPYRRSTDTQYF. V usage is TRBV18 and J usage is TRBJ2-3; no definite D call. V was shortened by 6 bases and J by 0 bases, with 16 bases between the two germline ends. CDR3 size: 16 residues. Germline V gene lookup returns CDR1 KGHSH and CDR2 LQKENI.

The rearrangement uses TRBV6-4 and TRBJ2-4; 7 bases map to TRBD2. Germline V gene sequence: CDR1 MRHNA, CDR2 SNTAGT. The CDR3 runs 14 residues. J was trimmed by 2 bases and V by 5 bases; bases with no gene match: 3. The CDR3: CASSKRDSKNIQYF. Written as DNA, the CDR3 is TGTGCCAGCAGTAAGCGGGATTCCAAAAACATTCAGTACTTC.

CDR3 in amino acids: CASSVDWTGIEGGYTF. The CDR3 bases are TGTGCCAGCAGCGTAGATTGGACAGGGATCGAGGGTGGCTACACCTTC. V is TRBV9 and J is TRBJ1-2, with 8 bases aligning to TRBD1. The V gene end was trimmed by 0 bases and the J gene end by 7 bases; junction bases not matched to a gene: 11. Per germline, CDR1 SGDLS and CDR2 YYNGEE. There are 16 residues in the CDR3.

This chain connects TRBV5-1 to TRBJ1-1; tentative D call: TRBD1 (6 bases). The V and J ends lost 6 bases and 5 bases respectively, with 14 bases between them. Germline V gene data show CDR1 as SGHRS and CDR2 as YFSETQ. The CDR3 has 13 residues. For the CDR3, the DNA is TGCGCCAGCACGCCTTCCAGGGGTACTGAAGCTTTCTTT. It yields the protein CASTPSRGTEAFF. Together with reference TRBV5-1 and TRBJ1-1, the CDR3 gives the full variable domain: KAGVTQTPRYLIKTRGQQVTLSCSPISGHRSVSWYQQTPGQGLQFLFEYFSETQRNKGNFPGRFSGRQFSNSRSEMNVSTLELGDSALYLCASTPSRGTEAFFGQGTRLTVV.

The chain is built from TRBV18 and TRBJ1-5; D is perhaps TRBD1 (6 bases). Trimming left V 3 bases short and J 0 bases short, with 12 bases between. The CDR3 covers 16 residues. Germline V gives CDR1 KGHSH, CDR2 LQKENI. CDR3 nucleotide sequence: TGTGCCAGCTCACCCGCGGGAGGGGGTAGCAATCAGCCCCAGCATTTT. This encodes CASSPAGGGSNQPQHF.

This rearrangement joins TRBV11-2 to TRBJ2-5; D perhaps matches TRBD1 (6 bases). The germline V and J ends were trimmed by 2 bases and 2 bases, with 12 bases remaining between them. There are 15 residues in the CDR3. Germline V gives CDR1 SGHAT, CDR2 FQNNGV. DNA for the CDR3: TGTGCCAGCAGCTTAAGGGGTGGACAGCAAGAGACCCAGTACTTC. It codes for CASSLRGGQQETQYF.

The J gene is TRBJ2-7, the V gene TRBV5-1; no firm D call. Trimming left V 0 bases short and J 2 bases short, with 12 bases between. The germline V gene encodes CDR1 SGHRS and CDR2 YFSETQ. This CDR3 has 15 amino acids. The CDR3 nucleotides are TGCGCCAGCAGCTTGGCCTACAGCCCAACCTACGAGCAGTACTTC. Protein sequence: CASSLAYSPTYEQYF.

The chain combines TRBV10-3 with TRBJ2-3, with a tentative D call TRBD1 (6 bases). V shed 5 bases and J shed 2 bases, with 14 bases lying between them. CDR1 is ENHRY, CDR2 SYGVKD, per germline. The CDR3 covers 15 residues. The chain's CDR3 is CAISKGQTYTDTQYF. The CDR3 bases are TGTGCCATCAGTAAAGGACAGACTTACACAGATACGCAGTATTTT.

This clone has only one observation. The chain links TRBV5-1 to TRBJ1-1; D is possibly TRBD1 (6 bases). The CDR3 extends over 14 amino acids. Germline CDR1 is SGHRS and CDR2 is YFSETQ. Deletions cut 1 base from V and 0 bases from J, with 7 bases between. In DNA form, the CDR3 reads TGCGCCAGCAGCTTGACAGGGATGAACACTGAAGCTTTCTTT. Translating it yields CASSLTGMNTEAFF.